Reported below is one T cell receptor (beta chain). This record belongs to a study of T cells in Graves' hyperthyroidism and ophthalmopathy. Trimming pared 8 bases from V and 2 bases from J, leaving 10 bases between. This CDR3 is 14 amino acids long. The germline gives CDR1 SNHLY, CDR2 FYNNEI. RNA transcripts were the template for amplifying TCR beta CDR3 regions. HTBI primers drove first-round RT-PCR of the TCR CDR3. MiXCR, applied by TCRdb to the multiplex PCR reads, yields one record per CDR3 protein. Of 660,000 or so distinct CDR3 sequences listed, nearly 45% are singletons. The sequence was collected from an adult man with Graves' disease, either hyperthyroidism or ophthalmopathy (not recorded which). Sequencing used peripheral blood or thyroid tissue (not recorded which). V usage is TRBV2 and J usage is TRBJ2-6; D is ambiguous. The CDR3 reads CASASSTGANVLTF. The CDR3 nucleotides read TGTGCCAGCGCCTCCAGCACTGGGGCCAACGTCCTGACTTTC.